The rows below give T cell receptor beta chains drawn from one sample of a study of OX40 agonist ivuxolimab in advanced cancers. Only in-frame clones appear in the TCRdb table, and some are missing; sequencing was by immunoSEQ multiplex PCR. The table has tens of thousands of clones, more than 75% seen once. Sequenced here: CD4+ or CD8+ T cells sorted from blood, sampled in a trial of the OX40 agonist ivuxolimab. These receptors came from an adult with an advanced solid tumor such as melanoma, head and neck, liver or kidney cancer. Each CDR3 is given with its conserved first and last residue. D genes are given only for firm matches. Not all rows give a size; the values are once, few, many and, for expanded clones, a class.

J gene	D gene	V gene	clone size	CDR3 protein	CDR3 DNA
TRBJ2-7	NA	TRBV2	NA	CASSKSSYEQYF	TGTGCCAGCAGTAAGAGCTCCTACGAGCAGTACTTC
TRBJ1-5	NA	TRBV9	NA	CASSKEGGTNQPQHF	TGTGCCAGCAGCAAAGAAGGGGGGACCAATCAGCCCCAGCATTTT
TRBJ2-4	TRBD2	TRBV28	NA	CASSLGRLAVQRNIQYF	TGTGCCAGCAGTTTAGGGAGACTAGCGGTTCAAAGAAACATTCAGTACTTC
TRBJ2-7	NA	TRBV6-1	NA	CASSDPLGYEQYF	TGTGCCAGCAGTGACCCTTTGGGTTACGAGCAGTACTTC
TRBJ2-3	NA	TRBV7-3	few	CASSLDYTDTQYF	TGTGCCAGCAGCTTAGACTACACAGATACGCAGTATTTT
TRBJ2-1	NA	TRBV5-1	NA	CASKDEQFF	TGCGCCAGCAAGGATGAGCAGTTCTTC
TRBJ1-5	TRBD1	TRBV6-5	NA	CASRQRGPDQPQHF	TGTGCCAGCAGACAAAGGGGGCCCGATCAGCCCCAGCATTTT
TRBJ1-5	NA	TRBV6-1	NA	CASTRQYNQPQHF	TGTGCCAGCACTCGACAATACAATCAGCCCCAGCATTTT
TRBJ2-7	TRBD2	TRBV6-1	NA	CASSEAVGLASYEQYF	TGTGCCAGCAGTGAAGCAGTAGGACTAGCGTCCTACGAGCAGTACTTC
TRBJ2-3	TRBD2	TRBV5-1	NA	CASSLVASGSSGTQYF	TGCGCCAGCAGCTTGGTGGCTAGCGGGAGTTCTGGTACGCAGTATTTT